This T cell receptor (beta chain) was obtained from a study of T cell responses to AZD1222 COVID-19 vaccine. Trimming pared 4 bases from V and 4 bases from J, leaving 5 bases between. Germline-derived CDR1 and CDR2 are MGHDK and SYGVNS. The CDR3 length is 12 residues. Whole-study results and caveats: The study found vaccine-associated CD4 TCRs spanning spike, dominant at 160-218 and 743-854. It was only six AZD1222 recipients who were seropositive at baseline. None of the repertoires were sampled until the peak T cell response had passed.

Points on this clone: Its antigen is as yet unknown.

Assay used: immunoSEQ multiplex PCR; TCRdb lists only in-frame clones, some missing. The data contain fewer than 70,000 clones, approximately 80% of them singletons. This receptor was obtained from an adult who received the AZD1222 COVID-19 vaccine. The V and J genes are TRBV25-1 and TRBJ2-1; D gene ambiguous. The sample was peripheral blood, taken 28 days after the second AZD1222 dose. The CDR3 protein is CASSVGYNEQFF. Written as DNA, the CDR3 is TGTGCCAGCAGTGTTGGGTACAATGAGCAGTTCTTC.